This T cell receptor beta chain was recovered during a study of blood T cell repertoires in COVID-19. The wider study: The United States, Italy and Spain supplied acute and convalescent COVID-19 samples. T cells, B-cell-depleted T cells, or PBMCs supplied cDNA or gDNA.

Germline-derived CDR1 and CDR2 are SEHNR and FQNEAQ (reference sequence). CDR3 size: 12 residues. Deletions cut 3 bases from V and 8 bases from J, with 9 bases between. Seattle's enrolled individuals joined amid active infection and were then monitored longitudinally. How the authors handled the data: Estimates of nucleated cell counts were drawn from the amplification of reference gene primers. Sequencing was performed with immunoSEQ multiplex PCR; in TCRdb, only in-frame clones are kept and a portion is missing. The DNA gave D and trimming, while V, J and clone size come from that table. The sample yields around 190,000 clones, about 76% seen once.

The rearrangement joins TRBV7-9 to TRBJ2-3, with unresolved D. This TCR came from a middle-aged woman with COVID-19, enrolled during active disease. Sequencing was performed on peripheral blood. Written as DNA, the CDR3 is TGTGCCAGCAGCTTGAGCGAGACTACGCAGTATTTT. Residues: CASSLSETTQYF.